The 28 T cell receptor beta chains below all came from one sample that was sequenced in a study of blood T cell repertoires in COVID-19 (TCRdb year 2020). The library was made by the immunoSEQ multiplex PCR assay. Drawn from immuneACCESS, this table holds only the in-frame rearrangements with V and J called that TCRdb kept. Clones are partly lost; checked studies trace under half to an unresolved V gene and leave the rest unexplained. In this sample the table shows some 270,000 clones, 89% of which occur a single time. The ten largest account for roughly 2.1% of the sample. The sequenced sample was peripheral blood. The receptor set was obtained from a man aged 50-59 years with acute or convalescent COVID-19.

V and J are TRBV12-5 and TRBJ2-3; D is uncertain. V gave up 9 bases and J gave up 3 bases, with 10 bases separating them. CDR1 and CDR2 (germline): LGHNT, FRNRAP. The CDR3 has 12 residues. CDR3 coding DNA: TGTGCTAGCCTCCACGCGACAGATACGCAGTATTTT. Amino acids: CASLHATDTQYF.

The rearrangement links TRBV7-6 to TRBJ2-2, with D possibly being TRBD1 (5 bases). CDR1 and CDR2 from the germline V gene are SGHVS and FNYEAQ. The CDR3 contains 15 residues. Trimming took 5 bases from V and 4 from J, leaving 14 bases between them. CDR3: CASSRQRRATGELFF. DNA of the CDR3: TGTGCCAGCAGCCGACAGAGAAGGGCCACCGGGGAGCTGTTTTTT.

The chain joins TRBV9 to TRBJ2-5; 10 bases fit TRBD1. This CDR3 comprises 15 residues. Germline assignment: CDR1 SGDLS and CDR2 YYNGEE. The trim removed 3 bases at V and 5 bases at J, leaving 7 bases unmatched. CDR3 in amino acids: CASSARQGASETQYF. The CDR3 DNA sequence: TGTGCCAGCAGCGCCAGACAGGGGGCGAGCGAGACCCAGTACTTC.

The V and J genes are TRBV13 and TRBJ2-4; maybe TRBD2 (5 bases). Germline CDR1 is PRHDT and CDR2 is FYEKMQ (reference sequence). Trimming pared 6 bases from V and 2 bases from J, leaving 11 bases between. The CDR3 is 14 amino acids. The CDR3 loop is CASSHGETKNIQYF. DNA for the CDR3: TGTGCCAGCAGTCACGGGGAGACCAAAAACATTCAGTACTTC. The entire variable domain, with the rest obtained from reference TRBV13 and TRBJ2-4, is as follows: AAGVIQSPRHLIKEKRETATLKCYPIPRHDTVYWYQQGPGQDPQFLISFYEKMQSDKGSIPDRFSAQQFSDYHSELNMSSLELGDSALYFCASSHGETKNIQYFGAGTRLSVL.

V usage is TRBV3-1 (or the pseudogene TRBV3-2) and J usage is TRBJ2-7; a possible D gene is TRBD2 (5 bases). The CDR3 sequence is 13 residues long. Looked up from germline, CDR1 is LGHDT and CDR2 is YNNKEL (reference sequence). V was shortened by 4 bases and J by 3 bases, with 10 bases between the two germline ends. The CDR3, as DNA: TGTGCCAGCAGCCGAGGGAGCTTCTACGAGCAGTACTTC. This codes for CASSRGSFYEQYF.

The gene calls are TRBV12-3 or TRBV12-4 and TRBJ1-1, with D possibly being TRBD1 (5 bases). V dropped 7 bases and J dropped 10 bases, with 16 bases sitting between them. The CDR3 runs 12 residues. CDR3 loop: CASTRVGARAFF. CDR3 in DNA: TGTGCCAGCACCCGGGTTGGGGCGAGAGCTTTCTTT.

This chain connects TRBV3-1 (or the pseudogene TRBV3-2) to TRBJ1-2; D ambiguous. The CDR3 consists of 16 residues. Germline V gives CDR1 LGHDT, CDR2 YNNKEL (reference sequence). Trimming shortened V by 3 bases and J by 1 base, and 15 bases separated the two germline ends. CDR3 DNA sequence: TGTGCCAGCAGCCATCCTGCCGACCGGGGTAACTATGGCTACACCTTC. Its protein is CASSHPADRGNYGYTF.

This clone was seen many times. Other DNA sequences within the sample encode an identical CDR3. The rearrangement joins TRBV14 to TRBJ1-1; no clear D gene. The CDR3 totals 13 residues. Germline V gene lookup returns CDR1 SGHDN and CDR2 FVKESK. V lost 5 bases and J lost 0, with 7 bases in between. The CDR3 loop is CASSFKMNTEAFF. As DNA, the CDR3 is TGTGCCAGCAGCTTTAAAATGAACACTGAAGCTTTCTTT.

This clone was picked up one time. The chain couples TRBV3-1 (or the pseudogene TRBV3-2) to TRBJ2-7; TRBD1 aligns across 7 bases. Germline assignment: CDR1 LGHDT and CDR2 YNNKEL (reference sequence). Trimming cost V 8 bases and J 0 bases; bases outside gene matches: 10. This CDR3 has 15 amino acids. The CDR3 protein is CASSFRQGSSYEQYF. The DNA of the CDR3 is TGTGCCAGCTCCTTCCGACAGGGCAGCTCCTACGAGCAGTACTTC.

This clone appeared many times. The chain couples TRBV27 to TRBJ2-2; D remains ambiguous. CDR1 is MNHEY and CDR2 is SMNVEV in the germline V gene (reference sequence). CDR3 length equals 15 residues. V was shortened by 3 bases and J by 6 bases, with 14 bases between the two germline ends. CDR3 DNA: TGTGCCAGCAGTTTTGAGAGTACTCGCGCCGGGGAGCTGTTTTTT. It is translated as CASSFESTRAGELFF.

The V and J genes are TRBV2 and TRBJ1-1; D uncertain. The CDR3 sequence is 15 residues long. Germline V gene data show CDR1 as SNHLY and CDR2 as FYNNEI. Trimming removed 2 bases from V and 4 bases from J, with 14 bases in between. The CDR3 loop reads CASSETTHVFTEAFF. The CDR3 region has the DNA TGTGCCAGCAGTGAAACAACACACGTGTTCACTGAAGCTTTCTTT.

The chain is built from TRBV7-8 and TRBJ1-3; 9 bases fit TRBD1. The V segment lost 1 base and the J segment 4 bases; nucleotides outside the gene matches: 11. Looked up from germline, CDR1 is SGHVS and CDR2 is FQNEAQ. The CDR3 consists of 18 residues. The CDR3 reads CASSLEGTGTLSGNTIYF. The CDR3 DNA is TGTGCCAGCAGCTTAGAAGGGACAGGGACCTTATCGGGAAACACCATATATTTT.

In DNA, the CDR3 is TGCGCCAGCAGCTTCTTGAAGGGGACTGAAGCTTTCTTT. Its translation is CASSFLKGTEAFF. The chain carries TRBV5-1 and TRBJ1-1; maybe TRBD1 (5 bases). CDR3 length: 13 amino acids. Germline V gene data show CDR1 as SGHRS and CDR2 as YFSETQ. V shed 2 bases and J shed 5 bases, with 10 bases lying between them. The whole variable domain, remainder taken from reference TRBV5-1 and TRBJ1-1, is KAGVTQTPRYLIKTRGQQVTLSCSPISGHRSVSWYQQTPGQGLQFLFEYFSETQRNKGNFPGRFSGRQFSNSRSEMNVSTLELGDSALYLCASSFLKGTEAFFGQGTRLTVV.

The V call is TRBV25-1, the J call TRBJ1-1; D ambiguous. Per the germline V gene, CDR1 is MGHDK and CDR2 is SYGVNS. V was trimmed by 6 bases and J by 1 base, leaving 6 bases between them. CDR3 length: 12 amino acids. The DNA of the CDR3 is TGTGCCAGCAGGGCAGGGAACACTGAAGCTTTCTTT. Amino acids: CASRAGNTEAFF. The full variable domain, completed using reference TRBV25-1 and TRBJ1-1, is EADIYQTPRYLVIGTGKKITLECSQTMGHDKMYWYQQDPGMELHLIHYSYGVNSTEKGDLSSESTVSRIRTEHFPLTLESARPSHTSQYLCASRAGNTEAFFGQGTRLTVV.

CDR3 nucleotide sequence: TGTGCCAGCTCGGACAGGATTGGCTACACCTTC. This encodes CASSDRIGYTF. V and J are TRBV6-5 and TRBJ1-2, with 7 bases lining up with TRBD1. The CDR3 sequence is 11 residues long. The ends lost 8 bases at V and 7 bases at J; junction bases unmatched: 4. Germline V gives CDR1 MNHEY, CDR2 SVGAGI.

The gene calls are TRBV27 and TRBJ1-1; 7 positions agree with TRBD1. In germline, CDR1 is MNHEY, CDR2 SMNVEV (reference sequence). The J segment lost 0 bases and the V segment lost 2 bases, leaving 3 bases of the junction unmatched. The CDR3 has 15 residues. The CDR3 bases are TGTGCCAGCAGTTTACAGGGGGACGTGAACACTGAAGCTTTCTTT. This gives the protein CASSLQGDVNTEAFF.

The chain is built from TRBV5-1 and TRBJ2-5; 10 bases fit TRBD2. The germline V gene has CDR1 SGHRS and CDR2 YFSETQ. The CDR3 covers 15 residues. V dropped 5 bases and J dropped 5; count of bases not matched to a gene: 9. In nucleotides, the CDR3 is TGCGCCAGCAGTCCCGGGGGGACTAGCGACGAGACCCAGTACTTC. Translated, it gives CASSPGGTSDETQYF.

V usage is TRBV7-9 and J usage is TRBJ1-5; 7 nucleotides align to TRBD1. CDR1 and CDR2 (germline): SEHNR, FQNEAQ (reference sequence). V was pared by 5 bases and J by 4 bases, with 5 bases of the junction left unmatched. There are 14 residues in the CDR3. CDR3 DNA: TGTGCCAGCAGCGAGGGGACAGTTAATCAGCCCCAGCATTTT. The encoded protein is CASSEGTVNQPQHF.

V usage is TRBV3-1 (or the pseudogene TRBV3-2) and J usage is TRBJ2-7, with TRBD1 matching over 8 bases. The CDR3 length is 14 residues. Germline loops: CDR1 LGHDT, CDR2 YNNKEL (reference sequence). V lost 2 bases, J lost 4 bases, and 4 bases stayed unmatched. CDR3 nucleotides: TGTGCCAGCAGCCAACTCAGGGGGCCGTACGAGCAGTACTTC. This sequence encodes CASSQLRGPYEQYF.

The CDR3 nucleotides read TGTGCCAGCAGACCACGAGGGTCTAGCGGGGGTGTTCGCCAAGAGACCCAGTACTTC. Translated, it gives CASRPRGSSGGVRQETQYF. The chain employs TRBV7-2 and TRBJ2-5, with TRBD2 identical over 10 bases. V lost 6 bases to trimming and J lost 1 base; unmatched junction nucleotides: 17. The CDR3 runs to 19 residues. Germline CDR1 is SGHTA and CDR2 is FQGNSA.

The gene calls are TRBV5-1 and TRBJ2-2, with 8 bases fitting TRBD2. Germline CDR1 and CDR2: SGHRS and YFSETQ. V dropped 1 base and J dropped 6; count of bases not matched to a gene: 5. The CDR3 is made up of 15 amino acids. The CDR3 nucleotides are TGCGCCAGCAGCTTGTCCCCACTAGCGGCCGGGGAGCTGTTTTTT. Its protein is CASSLSPLAAGELFF.

J is TRBJ1-2 and V is TRBV18; maybe TRBD1 (6 bases). Per the germline V gene, CDR1 is KGHSH and CDR2 is LQKENI. This CDR3 spans 17 amino acids. The V and J ends lost 3 bases and 8 bases respectively, with 25 bases between them. CDR3 sequence (DNA): TGTGCCAGCTCACCTGAAAGGGCCCTATCAGGGGTAGGCGGCTACACCTTC. Translating gives CASSPERALSGVGGYTF.

This clone was recorded only once. The chain links TRBV13 to TRBJ2-7; 7 bases align to TRBD1. This CDR3 comprises 14 residues. The V segment lost 3 bases and the J segment 6 bases; nucleotides outside the gene matches: 8. Germline lookup yields CDR1 PRHDT and CDR2 FYEKMQ (reference sequence). The CDR3 protein is CASSLGRGSIEQYF. As DNA, the CDR3 is TGTGCCAGCAGCTTGGGCAGGGGGTCGATCGAGCAGTACTTC.

This chain connects TRBV6-5 to TRBJ1-4; 7 bases match TRBD1. V lost 0 bases to trimming and J lost 7 bases; unmatched junction nucleotides: 5. The CDR3 length is 15 residues. Per germline, CDR1 MNHEY and CDR2 SVGAGI. The CDR3 nucleotides read TGTGCCAGCAGTTACTCCGGGAGGGGGCGTGAAAAACTGTTTTTT. It specifies CASSYSGRGREKLFF.

This rearrangement joins TRBV5-5 to TRBJ2-1, with a tentative D call TRBD1 (6 bases). This CDR3 has 17 residues. The V gene's germline CDR1 is SGHKS and CDR2 YYEKEE (reference sequence). Trimming took off 3 bases at V and 0 bases at J, with 16 bases between the two ends. CDR3 DNA: TGTGCCAGCAGCTGGACAGTTTCTGGGAGCTCCTACAATGAGCAGTTCTTC. This sequence encodes CASSWTVSGSSYNEQFF. Based on the CDR3 plus reference TRBV5-5 and TRBJ2-1, the full variable domain is DAGVTQSPTHLIKTRGQQVTLRCSPISGHKSVSWYQQVLGQGPQFIFQYYEKEERGRGNFPDRFSARQFPNYSSELNVNALLLGDSALYLCASSWTVSGSSYNEQFFGPGTRLTVL.

This chain connects TRBV5-1 to TRBJ2-1, with 15 bases fitting TRBD2. J gave up 9 bases and V 2 bases, and 9 bases lay outside the gene matches. The V gene's germline CDR1 is SGHRS and CDR2 YFSETQ. The CDR3 has 17 amino acids. DNA of the CDR3: TGCGCCAGCAGCTTAACCTCCAGGACTAGCGGGGGGGCTGAGCAGTTCTTC. Its protein product is CASSLTSRTSGGAEQFF.

V and J are TRBV5-4 and TRBJ2-5, with TRBD2 as a possible D gene (6 bases). The germline V gene encodes CDR1 SGHNT and CDR2 YYREEE (reference sequence). Between the trimmed V and J ends, which lost 5 bases and 5 bases, there was a span of 16 bases. The CDR3 length is 14 residues. As DNA, the CDR3 is TGTGCCAGCAGTTGGGACTGGGGGTCTGAGACCCAGTACTTC. Its translation is CASSWDWGSETQYF. The full variable domain, with the rest looked up from reference TRBV5-4 and TRBJ2-5, is ETGVTQSPTHLIKTRGQQVTLRCSSQSGHNTVSWYQQALGQGPQFIFQYYREEENGRGNFPPRFSGLQFPNYSSELNVNALELDDSALYLCASSWDWGSETQYFGPGTRLLVL.

The V call is TRBV25-1, the J call TRBJ1-2; 8 nucleotides align to TRBD1. V was clipped by 8 bases and J by 3 bases; unmatched bases: 2. The V gene's germline CDR1 is MGHDK and CDR2 SYGVNS. CDR3 length equals 12 residues. Written as DNA, the CDR3 is TGTGCCAGCGGGGGACAGGACTATGGCTACACCTTC. This translates into CASGGQDYGYTF.